Sequencing of this TCR beta chain was carried out in a study of cytomegalovirus exposure and HLA in healthy donors. With 8 bases clipped from V and 7 bases from J, the junction kept 10 bases outside the gene matches. CDR1 is SNHLY and CDR2 is FYNNEI in the germline V gene. The CDR3 covers 14 residues. Study conclusions and caveats: Testing in vitro showed a few CMV-associated chains specific for CMV antigens. The study flagged some 180 TCR beta chains as cytomegalovirus-associated.

Of note for this clone: Its target is unknown.

Only in-frame clones appear in the TCRdb table, and some are missing; sequencing was by immunoSEQ multiplex PCR. The sample lists 55,000 to 75,000 clones, approximately 95% occurring once. Sequencing was done on a sample of PBMCs. This receptor was obtained from a woman aged 18-29 years in good health and CMV-seropositive. V gene TRBV2 combines with J gene TRBJ2-2; 7 bases are shared with TRBD1. In DNA, the CDR3 is TGTGCCAGCGGCAGACAGGGAAGGATCGGGGAGCTGTTTTTT. It is translated as CASGRQGRIGELFF. The variable domain in full, completed from reference TRBV2 and TRBJ2-2, reads EPEVTQTPSHQVTQMGQEVILRCVPISNHLYFYWYRQILGQKVEFLVSFYNNEISEKSEIFDDQFSVERPDGSNFTLKIRSTKLEDSAMYFCASGRQGRIGELFFGEGSRLTVL.